This T cell receptor beta chain was found in a study of blood T cell repertoires in COVID-19. Whole-study context: Donors in the United States, Italy and Spain gave samples during acute or convalescent COVID-19. In each case, the material was cDNA or gDNA derived from T cells, B-cell-depleted T cells, or PBMCs.

V shed 6 bases, J shed 2 bases, and the junction held 10 bases outside the gene matches. Germline V gene lookup returns CDR1 LGHNA and CDR2 YSLEER. The CDR3 spans 17 residues. Methods used by the authors: Reference gene primer amplification gave estimated nucleated cell counts. Generated by immunoSEQ multiplex PCR, the TCRdb table keeps only in-frame clones and is missing some. Clone size and V and J calls were adopted from that table, with D and trimming inferred from the DNA. The data show roughly 56,000 clones, about 90% seen once. The chain links TRBV4-3 to TRBJ2-6, with TRBD2 identical over 7 bases. Sequences were obtained from peripheral blood. This clonotype originated in a human donor in a cohort sampled during active COVID-19. The chain's CDR3 is CASSHSGSGAGANVLTF. CDR3 bases: TGCGCCAGCAGTCATAGCGGGTCCGGCGCTGGGGCCAACGTCCTGACTTTC.